This T cell receptor beta chain was documented in a study of identical twins (dated by TCRdb to 2016 to 2018). Regarding the research as a whole: TCR alpha and beta repertoires from monozygotic twins, unrelated adults of various ages and cord blood were deep-sequenced to test whether fetal clonotypes persist. To rule out contamination, the twin experiments were replicated at different times with different library preparation protocols.

This clonotype turned up a few times. No antigen is known for it. No base-level quality is on record; no much larger clone is a single base apart. Summary of the overall study and its limitations: Because the same donors could not be followed over many years, conclusions were based on cross-sectional statistical analysis. Compared with coincidental sharing between unrelated individuals, an excess of low generation-probability sequences was observed among out-of-frame TCR alpha sequences shared between twins. Out-of-frame TCR alpha sharing in monozygotic twins was systematically underestimated by recombination models, whereas sharing between unrelated individuals was in agreement with the recombination models. Abundant cord blood beta clonotypes carried fewer insertions; young adult naive repertoires showed a weaker similar trend, while memory repertoires showed none. Excess twin sharing in beta out-of-frame sequences was weaker because fewer shared sequences lowered the signal-to-noise ratio. Invariant T cells such as MAIT and iNKT could partly confound zero-insertion analyses, although diverse VJ usage argued against such confounding for most clonotypes.

Every donor was a healthy Caucasian. Three pairs of female monozygotic twins, all aged about 18 to 30 years, made up the twin cohort. Positive isolation kits from Invitrogen were used to isolate the CD4+ and CD8+ T cell populations. Taken from the germline V gene, the CDR1 and CDR2 loops are ENHRY and SYGVKD. V was cut back by 10 bases and J by 5 bases, leaving a gap of 17 bases between them. Including the terminal cysteine and phenylalanine, the CDR3 comprises 13 residues. Only the CDR3 portion is preserved as DNA: 39 bases, with reading frame beginning at the first base. Library generation was performed with 5' RACE. Sequencing took place on an Illumina HiSeq 2000. Template switching added a universal primer binding site, and the final cDNA carried a unique molecular identifier that allowed TCR cDNA molecules to be counted accurately. Specific primers in the conserved constant-segment region were used to synthesize first-strand cDNA for the TCR alpha and beta chains. To control for contamination, every cDNA library was double barcoded, receiving both a SMART-Mk sample barcode and Illumina barcodes. TruSeq adapter sequences, together with Illumina sample barcodes, were added in two successive PCR steps. TCR alpha and beta cDNA libraries were sequenced on the Illumina HiSeq platform with custom primers. The source study handled its data this way. MiGEC was used to process raw reads and extract unique molecular identifiers, and MiXCR was used to find CDR3 positions. Recombination models were inferred per individual with the repgenHMM and IGoR tools using an EM algorithm. The analysis of shared clonotypes was done with the tcR package in R, with sharing normalized by the product of cloneset sizes. Out-of-frame nonproductive sequences were analyzed to study raw recombination free of thymic and clonal selection effects. TCRdb reanalyzed the raw reads on its own, using fastp at Q25 for trimming and MiXCR for clone calling, and kept in-frame beta chains. Each CDR3 protein appears once, grouped with its most common genes and DNA. TCRdb's processing, not the study's, gives the V and J calls here. This sample is represented by a few hundred thousand distinct CDR3 sequences; 20% to 25% of them were singletons. Jointly, the top ten make up 2.9% of the sample.

These data were likewise used in another study, on T cells expressing NK-cell markers. The second paper further reports: TCR beta-chain repertoires were profiled in sorted CD3+CD56+NKG2C+, CD3+CD56+NKG2C- and CD3+CD56-NKG2C+ T-cell subsets from roughly eight donors. Seven of the eight sequenced donors were HCMV-seropositive and one was HCMV-seronegative. To restrict sorting to alphabetaTCR-expressing T cells, an anti-gammadeltaTCR antibody was added in several experiments. In six donors, the dominant CD3+CD56+NKG2C+ clonotypes were among the top 10 CD8+ clonotypes and accounted for roughly 1.0-7.0% of CD8+ T cells. Those dominant clonotypes were again the most abundant among CD3+CD56-NKG2C+ cells in a handful of donors, at about 28.3-65%. It remained unclear whether the expanded NKG2C-expressing T cell clones were specific for HCMV antigens. Randomly selected healthy volunteers, three men and five women, were used as the eight sequenced donors. A commercial ELISA kit detecting HCMV-specific IgG in serum was used to determine HCMV serostatus. MIGEC handled demultiplexing of the reads and grouping by UMI, while MiTCR was used to assemble and quantify clonotypes. Only TCR cDNA sequences supported by at least two reads were kept to exclude erroneous sequences. Downstream repertoire analysis used the tcR package, and clonotypes were matched across fractions by CDR3 nucleotide sequence plus V segment. Antigen specificity was annotated against VDJdb with VDJmatch, allowing one amino acid substitution in CDR3.

This clonotype was sampled from a young woman in good health. Here the chain combines TRBV10-3 and TRBJ2-5; a tentative D call is TRBD1 (5 bases match). The sequencing input was CD4+ T cells sorted from blood. CDR3 sequence: CATAQDIGETQYF. The nucleotide sequence is given as TGTGCCACCGCCCAGGACATAGGGGAGACCCAGTACTTC.